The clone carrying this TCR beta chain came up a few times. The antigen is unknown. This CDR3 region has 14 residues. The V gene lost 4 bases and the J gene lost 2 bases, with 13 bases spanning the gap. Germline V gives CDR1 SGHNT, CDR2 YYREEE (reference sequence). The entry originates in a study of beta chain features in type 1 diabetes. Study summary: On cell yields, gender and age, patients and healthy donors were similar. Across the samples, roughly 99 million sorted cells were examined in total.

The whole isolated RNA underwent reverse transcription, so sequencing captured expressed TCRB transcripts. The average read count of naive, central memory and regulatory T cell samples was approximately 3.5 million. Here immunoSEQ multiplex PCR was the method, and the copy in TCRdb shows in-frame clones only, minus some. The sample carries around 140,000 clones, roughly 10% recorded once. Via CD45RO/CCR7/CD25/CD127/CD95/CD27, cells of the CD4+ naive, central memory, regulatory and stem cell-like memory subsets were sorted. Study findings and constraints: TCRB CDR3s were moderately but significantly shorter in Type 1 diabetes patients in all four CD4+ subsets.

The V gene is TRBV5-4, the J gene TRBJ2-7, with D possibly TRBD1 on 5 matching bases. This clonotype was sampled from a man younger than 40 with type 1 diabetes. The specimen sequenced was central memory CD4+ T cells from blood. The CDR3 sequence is CASSAQGSTYEQYF. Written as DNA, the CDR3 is TGTGCCAGCAGCGCCCAGGGTTCAACCTACGAGCAGTACTTC. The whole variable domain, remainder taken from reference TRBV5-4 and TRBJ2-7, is ETGVTQSPTHLIKTRGQQVTLRCSSQSGHNTVSWYQQALGQGPQFIFQYYREEENGRGNFPPRFSGLQFPNYSSELNVNALELDDSALYLCASSAQGSTYEQYFGPGTRLTVT.